This T cell receptor (beta chain) originates from a study of Ad26.COV2.S vaccination and SARS-CoV-2 variants. Study overall: Ad26.COV2.S, an intramuscular injection, was given once or twice 56 days apart.

The assay was immunoSEQ multiplex PCR, and TCRdb's table has in-frame clones only and misses some. The repertoire holds some 420,000 clones, with approximately 87% as singletons. Treatment here: approximately 18 received Ad26.COV2.S at low or high dose, single or two shots; about five received placebo; per-sample allocation not given. The study sampled participants on day 63 after the first vaccine or placebo injection. An Ad26 vector expressing Wuhan-strain SARS-CoV-2 spike constituted the vaccine. Sequencing used peripheral blood, obtained in a trial of Ad26.COV2.S vaccine versus placebo. This TCR was sampled from a person aged 18-65 years who received the Ad26.COV2.S COVID-19 vaccine or a placebo.

CDR3 in amino acids: CASSRDEDYGYTF. The CDR3 nucleotides read TGTGCCAGCTCAAGGGACGAAGACTATGGCTACACCTTC. The rearrangement joins TRBV18 to TRBJ1-2; possibly TRBD1 for D (5 bases). This CDR3 has 13 residues. Germline V CDR1 and CDR2: KGHSH, LQKENI. Trimming took off 5 bases at V and 3 bases at J, with 10 bases between the two ends.